Listed below are T cell receptor beta chains from one sample, sequenced in a study of blood T cell repertoires in COVID-19. Generated by immunoSEQ multiplex PCR, the TCRdb table keeps only in-frame clones and is missing some. Of about 350,000 clones listed, approximately 88% were seen once; the top ten hold just over 9.5%. Sequenced material: peripheral blood. The receptors stem from a man aged 30 to 39 with COVID-19, enrolled during active disease. Both conserved end residues are part of each CDR3. D genes are given only for firm matches. Rows may omit the clone size; those that give it use once, few, many or a size class.

D gene,V gene,clone size,J gene,CDR3 protein,CDR3 DNA
TRBD1,TRBV10-3,.,TRBJ1-5,CAISPDRGNQPQHF,TGTGCCATCAGTCCCGACAGGGGCAATCAGCCCCAGCATTTT
TRBD2,TRBV10-3,.,TRBJ2-3,CAISEPPTRKGLATDTQYF,TGTGCCATCAGTGAGCCCCCAACCCGTAAGGGACTAGCAACAGATACGCAGTATTTT
.,TRBV7-2,.,TRBJ2-3,CASSSGGLDTDTQYF,TGTGCCAGCAGCTCAGGGGGGCTAGACACAGATACGCAGTATTTT
.,TRBV28,few,TRBJ2-4,CASSSGTPKNIQYF,TGTGCCAGCAGCTCCGGGACACCCAAAAACATTCAGTACTTC
TRBD1,TRBV15,.,TRBJ1-5,CATSRAIGTGLDQPQHF,TGTGCCACCAGCCGTGCCATTGGGACAGGCCTTGATCAGCCCCAGCATTTT
.,TRBV12-3/TRBV12-4,.,TRBJ1-3,CASAGAVGNTIYF,TGTGCCAGCGCGGGAGCTGTTGGAAACACCATATATTTT
.,TRBV20-1,.,TRBJ1-2,CSAKRGGGYTF,TGCAGTGCAAAGAGGGGAGGGGGCTACACCTTC
.,TRBV4-3,.,TRBJ1-1,CASSPEGGQLNTEAFF,TGCGCCAGCAGCCCCGAGGGGGGGCAGCTGAACACTGAAGCTTTCTTT
TRBD2,TRBV18,.,TRBJ2-2,CASSPRTSGADTGELFF,TGTGCCAGCTCACCTCGGACTAGCGGGGCGGACACCGGGGAGCTGTTTTTT
TRBD1,TRBV28,.,TRBJ2-7,CASRTGPGRPGTGAYEQYF,TGTGCCAGCCGCACGGGACCGGGGCGCCCCGGGACAGGGGCCTACGAGCAGTACTTC
TRBD1,TRBV19,once,TRBJ2-7,CASSFQTGGLYEQYF,TGTGCCAGTAGTTTCCAGACAGGGGGCCTCTACGAGCAGTACTTC
TRBD2,TRBV5-1,once,TRBJ2-1,CASSLDAQVASGGGEQFF,TGCGCCAGCAGCTTGGACGCTCAGGTGGCTAGCGGGGGGGGTGAGCAGTTCTTC
TRBD1,TRBV6-1,.,TRBJ1-1,CASSEGGQGAFF,TGTGCCAGCAGTGAAGGGGGACAGGGGGCTTTCTTT
TRBD1,TRBV28,.,TRBJ1-2,CATGQGRYGYTF,TGTGCCACAGGACAGGGGAGGTATGGCTACACCTTC
TRBD1,TRBV27,.,TRBJ2-5,CASSLGQGPQETQYF,TGTGCCAGCAGTTTAGGACAGGGGCCTCAAGAGACCCAGTACTTC
TRBD2,TRBV7-3,few,TRBJ2-2,CASSLRASGDTGELFF,TGTGCCAGCAGCTTAAGGGCTAGCGGGGACACCGGGGAGCTGTTTTTT
TRBD1,TRBV28,.,TRBJ1-2,CASSSIGTGGDGGGYTF,TGTGCCAGCAGTTCGATCGGGACAGGGGGCGACGGAGGTGGCTACACCTTC
.,TRBV27,.,TRBJ1-2,CASSLAELSYGYTF,TGTGCCAGCAGTTTAGCTGAGCTTAGCTATGGCTACACCTTC
TRBD2,TRBV3-1/TRBV3-2,.,TRBJ2-3,CASSRSSGGTDTQYF,TGTGCCAGCAGCCGATCGAGCGGGGGCACAGATACGCAGTATTTT
.,TRBV10-3,.,TRBJ1-5,CATTGHDNQPQHF,TGTGCCACCACGGGTCATGACAATCAGCCCCAGCATTTT
.,TRBV6-2/TRBV6-3,.,TRBJ1-2,CASSYQGPGYTF,TGTGCCAGCAGTTACCAGGGGCCTGGTTACACCTTC
.,TRBV10-3,.,TRBJ1-5,CAISDPGGGLGQPQHF,TGTGCCATCAGTGACCCCGGGGGAGGATTGGGTCAGCCCCAGCATTTT
.,TRBV7-2,.,TRBJ2-3,CASSGRTALTDTQYF,TGTGCCAGCAGCGGACGGACAGCTCTCACAGATACGCAGTATTTT
TRBD1,TRBV9,.,TRBJ2-3,CASSPRGQGERDTQYF,TGTGCCAGCAGCCCCCGGGGACAGGGCGAACGGGATACGCAGTATTTT
TRBD1,TRBV4-1,.,TRBJ1-3,CASSQADRGGNTIYF,TGCGCCAGCAGCCAGGCAGACAGGGGCGGAAACACCATATATTTT
.,TRBV5-1,.,TRBJ2-7,CASSLGGAPYEQYF,TGCGCCAGCAGCTTGGGTGGGGCGCCCTACGAGCAGTACTTC
TRBD1,TRBV6-2/TRBV6-3,.,TRBJ2-3,CASSPRQGWADTQYF,TGTGCCAGCAGCCCCCGACAGGGGTGGGCAGATACGCAGTATTTT
TRBD1,TRBV7-9,once,TRBJ1-1,CASRQQGAGGSEAFF,TGTGCCAGCAGACAACAGGGGGCCGGAGGTTCTGAAGCTTTCTTT
TRBD1,TRBV29-1,.,TRBJ2-1,CSVEGQGLGSYNEQFF,TGCAGCGTTGAGGGACAGGGGTTAGGCTCCTACAATGAGCAGTTCTTC
TRBD1,TRBV20-1,.,TRBJ1-2,CSASSGGLNYGYTF,TGCAGTGCTAGTTCAGGGGGCTTGAACTATGGCTACACCTTC
TRBD2,TRBV19,.,TRBJ2-1,CASSRRPGTSGRDSYNEQFF,TGTGCCAGTAGTCGACGGCCCGGGACTAGCGGGAGAGACTCCTACAATGAGCAGTTCTTC
TRBD1,TRBV27,.,TRBJ1-2,CASRQGASGYTF,TGTGCCAGCCGACAGGGGGCGTCCGGCTACACCTTC
TRBD1,TRBV14,once,TRBJ1-2,CASSQEPPGQGGGYTF,TGTGCCAGCAGCCAAGAACCTCCGGGACAGGGTGGTGGCTACACCTTC
TRBD2,TRBV19,once,TRBJ2-2,CASSWTSGNTGELFF,TGTGCCAGTAGTTGGACTAGCGGGAACACCGGGGAGCTGTTTTTT
TRBD2,TRBV11-2,.,TRBJ2-1,CASSFVSGGSSYNEQFF,TGTGCCAGCAGCTTCGTCTCCGGGGGGAGCTCCTACAATGAGCAGTTCTTC
TRBD1,TRBV28,.,TRBJ1-2,CASSSHPGSTGGPNYGYTF,TGTGCCAGCAGTTCTCATCCCGGCTCCACAGGGGGCCCTAACTATGGCTACACCTTC
.,TRBV11-3,.,TRBJ2-2,CASSTDRNTGELFF,TGTGCCAGCAGCACGGACAGAAACACCGGGGAGCTGTTTTTT
TRBD1,TRBV11-3,.,TRBJ1-6,CASSPPPTGTGRDSPLHF,TGTGCCAGCAGCCCCCCCCCTACCGGGACAGGGAGGGACTCACCCCTCCACTTT
TRBD1,TRBV27,.,TRBJ2-2,CASSPGTARLLNTGELFF,TGTGCCAGCAGTCCAGGGACAGCCCGCCTCCTGAACACCGGGGAGCTGTTTTTT
TRBD1,TRBV6-2/TRBV6-3,.,TRBJ1-2,CASSSITGTGVGYTF,TGTGCCAGCAGTTCCATAACCGGGACAGGGGTCGGCTACACCTTC
TRBD1,TRBV19,.,TRBJ2-3,CASETGDTQYF,TGTGCCAGCGAGACAGGGGATACGCAGTATTTT
.,TRBV10-3,.,TRBJ2-3,CAIKSGRSGRLRTDTQYF,TGTGCCATCAAGAGTGGGAGGTCAGGGCGACTCCGCACAGATACGCAGTATTTT
.,TRBV24-1,.,TRBJ2-1,CATSDSVRIEQFF,TGTGCCACCAGTGATTCGGTTAGAATTGAGCAGTTCTTC